This TCR beta chain was obtained from a study of T cells after yellow fever vaccination. Only a few counts were recorded for this clonotype. Antigen: not known. Notes on the study in general: A small proportion of clonotypes was detected in both the CD4 and CD8 compartments.

Trimming pared 5 bases from V and 2 bases from J, leaving 10 bases between. The germline V gene has CDR1 LNHDA and CDR2 SQIVND (reference sequence). The CDR3 totals 13 residues. TCRdb analysed the 5' RACE reads with MiXCR anew, one entry per CDR3 protein. The sample records nearly 550,000 distinct CDR3 sequences, roughly 19% being singletons. The sequencing here drew on PBMCs, taken 15 days after the yellow fever booster vaccination. The source is a man aged 30-40 years who received the YFV17D yellow fever vaccine. The genes are TRBV19 and TRBJ2-7; D may be TRBD2 (6 bases). CDR3 amino acids: CASSYGGTYEQYF. In DNA form, the CDR3 reads TGTGCCAGTAGTTACGGCGGGACCTACGAGCAGTACTTC. The entire variable domain, with the rest obtained from reference TRBV19 and TRBJ2-7, is as follows: DGGITQSPKYLFRKEGQNVTLSCEQNLNHDAMYWYRQDPGQGLRLIYYSQIVNDFQKGDIAEGYSVSREKKESFPLTVTSAQKNPTAFYLCASSYGGTYEQYFGPGTRLTVT.